This TCR beta chain was captured by sequencing in a study of T-cell reconstitution after alpha-beta-depleted transplantation in children. Unique molecular identifiers were incorporated into the prepared TCRbeta library. TCRdb analysed the PCR reads with MiXCR anew, one entry per CDR3 protein. Among some 600,000 distinct CDR3 sequences listed, roughly 15% were seen once. The sample consisted of PBMCs from the stem cell graft donor, taken from the stem cell graft. This TCR derives from a human donor who donated a stem cell graft to a child with acute myeloid leukemia.

CDR3 DNA: TGTGCCAGCAGGTGGACAGGGGTCGACACTGAAGCTTTCTTT. This codes for CASRWTGVDTEAFF. The chain joins TRBV7-9 to TRBJ1-1, with 9 bases identical to TRBD1. CDR1 and CDR2 (germline): SEHNR, FQNEAQ (reference sequence). The CDR3 covers 14 residues. After removal of 6 bases from V and 3 bases from J, the junction contained 5 bases not matched to a gene.